This T cell receptor beta chain was identified in a study of shared clonotypes between healthy human individuals. Clones were read by immunoSEQ multiplex PCR, and TCRdb kept only the in-frame ones, dropping some. Here the sample spans approximately 1,500,000 clones, about 98% being singletons. CDR3 size: 15 residues. Germline CDR1 and CDR2: WSHSY and SAAADI. V shed 10 bases and J shed 3 bases, with 21 bases lying between them. The chain is built from TRBV10-2 and TRBJ1-1; D may be TRBD1 (6 bases). This receptor was taken from a man between 25 and 39 years old in good health. The sample consisted of naive CD4+ T cells sorted from blood. The subset was: CD45RA+ positively selected. The CDR3 sequence is CATSSARGGDTEAFF. The DNA of the CDR3 is TGCGCCACCTCATCAGCCAGGGGCGGGGACACTGAAGCTTTCTTT.